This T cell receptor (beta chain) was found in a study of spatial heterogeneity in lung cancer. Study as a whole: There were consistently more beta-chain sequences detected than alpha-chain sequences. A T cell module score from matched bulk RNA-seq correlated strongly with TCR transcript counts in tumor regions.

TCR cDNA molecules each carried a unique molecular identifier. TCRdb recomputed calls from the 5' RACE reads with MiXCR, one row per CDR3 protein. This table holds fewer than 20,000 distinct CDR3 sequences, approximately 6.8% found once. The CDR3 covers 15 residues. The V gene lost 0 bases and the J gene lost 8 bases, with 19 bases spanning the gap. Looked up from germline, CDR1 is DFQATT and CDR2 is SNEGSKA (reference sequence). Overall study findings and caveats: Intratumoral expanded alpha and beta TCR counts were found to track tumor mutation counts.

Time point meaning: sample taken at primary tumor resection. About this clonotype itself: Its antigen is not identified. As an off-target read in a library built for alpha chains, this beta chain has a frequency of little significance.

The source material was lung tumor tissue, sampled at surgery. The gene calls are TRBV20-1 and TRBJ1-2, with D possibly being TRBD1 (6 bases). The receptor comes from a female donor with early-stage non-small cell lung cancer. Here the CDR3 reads CSAREGNRAGMGYTF. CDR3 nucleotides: TGCAGTGCTAGAGAGGGAAACAGGGCAGGGATGGGCTACACCTTC.